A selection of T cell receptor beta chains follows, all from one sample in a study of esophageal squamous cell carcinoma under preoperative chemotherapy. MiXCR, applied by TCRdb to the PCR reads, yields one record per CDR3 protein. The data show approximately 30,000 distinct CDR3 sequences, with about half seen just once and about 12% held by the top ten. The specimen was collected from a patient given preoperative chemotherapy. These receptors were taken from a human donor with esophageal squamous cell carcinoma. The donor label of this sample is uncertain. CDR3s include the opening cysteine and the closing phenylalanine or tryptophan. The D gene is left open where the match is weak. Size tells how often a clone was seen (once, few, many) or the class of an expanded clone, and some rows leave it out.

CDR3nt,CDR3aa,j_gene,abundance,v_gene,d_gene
TGTGCCAGCGGCACTCAGGGCAGCAATCAGCCCCAGCATTTT,CASGTQGSNQPQHF,TRBJ1-5,NA,TRBV19,NA
TGTGCCAGCAGCCGTACCGGGGGCAAAGAGACCCAGTACTTC,CASSRTGGKETQYF,TRBJ2-5,NA,TRBV7-2,NA
TGTGCCAGCAGTGAATCGCCAGGGAATGACATTCAGTACTTC,CASSESPGNDIQYF,TRBJ2-4,NA,TRBV6-1,NA
TGTGCCAGCAGTTTAACTAGCGGGAGGGGGGAGACCCAGTACTTC,CASSLTSGRGETQYF,TRBJ2-5,medium-sized,TRBV12-3/TRBV12-4,TRBD2
TGTGCCAGCAGCTTAATTCCAGGGAGGACAGATACGCAGTATTTT,CASSLIPGRTDTQYF,TRBJ2-3,NA,TRBV7-3,NA
TGTGCCATCCGCATGGTGAAGGGGGCAAGCACTGAAGCTTTCTTT,CAIRMVKGASTEAFF,TRBJ1-1,few,TRBV10-3,TRBD1
TGCGCCAGCAGCTTGTCCACAGATGGCGGGGAGCTGTTTTTT,CASSLSTDGGELFF,TRBJ2-2,many,TRBV5-1,NA
TGTGCCAGCAGCTTAACTCTAGGCAGACACGAAGAGACCCAGTTCTTC,CASSLTLGRHEETQFF,TRBJ2-1,NA,TRBV7-3,NA
TGTGCCTGGACCTGGGGCCGGGCCAAAGAGACCCAGTTCTTC,CAWTWGRAKETQFF,TRBJ2-1,NA,TRBV12-3/TRBV12-4,NA
TGTGCCAGCAGCGTACAGGGAGGTTTGAACACTGAAGCTTTCTTT,CASSVQGGLNTEAFF,TRBJ1-1,NA,TRBV5-4,NA
TGTGCCAGCCGAGGGGGGACTAGCGGTCTCAATGAGCAGTTCTTC,CASRGGTSGLNEQFF,TRBJ2-1,NA,TRBV6-1,TRBD2
TGTGCCAGCGGATCTAGCGAACTCAATGAGCAGTACTTC,CASGSSELNEQYF,TRBJ2-7,once,TRBV6-4,NA
TGTGCCAGCACGGGGGCGGGGGGCGGTGCCCAAGACATCCAGTACTTC,CASTGAGGGAQDIQYF,TRBJ2-5,NA,TRBV7-2,TRBD2
TGTGCCAGCAGCTGGACCGGGTTAAATGAGCAGTTCTTC,CASSWTGLNEQFF,TRBJ2-1,NA,TRBV7-8,NA
TGTGCCAGCAGTAAGAAAAACATTCAGTACTTC,CASSKKNIQYF,TRBJ2-4,NA,TRBV19,NA
TGTGCCAGCAGTCTAAGTGTCGGGACTGTGAGCACCGAGAAGCTGTTTTTT,CASSLSVGTVSTEKLFF,TRBJ2-2,NA,TRBV7-9,NA
TGTGCCAGCAGCTCCGGGCCCCGGGGGCAGGTGGACACTGAAGCTTTCTTT,CASSSGPRGQVDTEAFF,TRBJ1-1,NA,TRBV5-4,NA
TGTGCCAGCCAGCAGGGGATTATTTCCTACAATGAGCAGTTCTTC,CASQQGIISYNEQFF,TRBJ2-1,few,TRBV5-6,NA
TGTGCCAGCAGCCCTACAGGGGGGCGAGGTTACGAGCAGTACTTC,CASSPTGGRGYEQYF,TRBJ2-7,few,TRBV11-1,TRBD1
TGTGCCAGCTCACTATTAACCGAGTTAGCCAAAAACATTCAGTACTTC,CASSLLTELAKNIQYF,TRBJ2-4,few,TRBV18,NA
TGTGCCAGCAGTGTAGAGGGGCTGTGGGGCAAAAATATGCAGTATTTT,CASSVEGLWGKNMQYF,TRBJ2-3,NA,TRBV12-3/TRBV12-4,NA
TGTGCGAGCAGCGTATCGGAGCAGTGTGCCAAAGATACGCAGTACTTC,CASSVSEQCAKDTQYF,TRBJ2-4,NA,TRBV7-3,NA
TGTGCCAGCAGCTTAGAAGGTAGTCGGACCGGGGCGCAGTTTTTT,CASSLEGSRTGAQFF,TRBJ2-2,NA,TRBV7-2,NA
TGTGCCGTGAGGAACACTGAAGCTTTCTTT,CAVRNTEAFF,TRBJ1-1,many,TRBV7-9,NA
TGTGCCAGTCTAAAACTAGCGGGGGGGGGGGATACGCAGTATTTT,CASLKLAGGGDTQYF,TRBJ2-3,NA,TRBV6-1,TRBD2
TGTGCCAGCAGCTACGGACCAGTCGAAGAGACCCAGTACTTC,CASSYGPVEETQYF,TRBJ2-5,many,TRBV7-2,NA
TGTGCCAGCAGTCGAATAGACAGCCTAAATCAGCCCCAGCATTTT,CASSRIDSLNQPQHF,TRBJ1-5,NA,TRBV12-3/TRBV12-4,NA
TGTGCCAGCAGCATTTTGAGAGCTGGAAACACCATATATTTT,CASSILRAGNTIYF,TRBJ1-3,many,TRBV7-8,NA
TGTGCCAGCAGGGAAGCTGAAGCTTTCTTT,CASREAEAFF,TRBJ1-1,many,TRBV7-9,NA
TGTGCCAGCAGTTTCGCGGGGCTAGCGGGCACAGACACGCAGTATTTC,CASSFAGLAGTDTQYF,TRBJ2-3,NA,TRBV12-3/TRBV12-4,TRBD2
TGTGCGAGCAGCGCGCCCCGGAACCGGAACACCCAGTACTTC,CASSAPRNRNTQYF,TRBJ2-4,NA,TRBV7-2,NA
TGTGCCAGCAGTTACTCAGCGGGAGGGGCCATGGATATTCAGTACTTC,CASSYSAGGAMDIQYF,TRBJ2-4,NA,TRBV6-5,TRBD2
TGTGCCAGCAGACCAGGACTAGCGAGCGATACGCAGTATTTT,CASRPGLASDTQYF,TRBJ2-3,NA,TRBV7-2,TRBD2
TGTGCCAGCAGTCACCGGGCCAACGTCCTGACTTTC,CASSHRANVLTF,TRBJ2-6,many,TRBV6-5,NA
TGTCCCGGCTCGGGGCAGCGAGCCAAAAACACGCAGTATTTT,CPGSGQRAKNTQYF,TRBJ2-3,NA,TRBV7-9,NA
TGTGCCAGCAGCTTAGGGGGCTATGGCTACACCTTC,CASSLGGYGYTF,TRBJ1-2,medium-sized,TRBV7-8,NA
TGTGCCAGCAGTTTGGACAGGCCTGCAGAAGCTTTCTTT,CASSLDRPAEAFF,TRBJ1-1,many,TRBV12-3/TRBV12-4,TRBD1
TGTGCCAGCAGTTTAGATGGCACCCACACCGGGGCGCTGTATTTT,CASSLDGTHTGALYF,TRBJ2-2,NA,TRBV12-3/TRBV12-4,NA
TGTGCCAGCAGCCAAGATCGAACAGCGGGAGGCGAGCAGTTCTTC,CASSQDRTAGGEQFF,TRBJ2-1,NA,TRBV4-2,TRBD2
TGTGCCAGCAGCGCGGTACCGGGGGGACGGGACCAAGAGACCCAGTACTTC,CASSAVPGGRDQETQYF,TRBJ2-5,NA,TRBV7-3,TRBD2
TGTGCCAGCAGTTTTCTGGATACGCAGTATTTT,CASSFLDTQYF,TRBJ2-3,many,TRBV12-3/TRBV12-4,NA
TGTGCCAGCAGGGGACAGCAAGAGACCCAGTACTTC,CASRGQQETQYF,TRBJ2-5,medium-sized,TRBV6-5,TRBD1
TGTGCCAGCAGTGAAGGCGGGGGCGCTCAGCCCCAGCATTTT,CASSEGGGAQPQHF,TRBJ1-5,NA,TRBV6-1,NA
TGTGCCACCAGTGATCTTGACGGAGGGAGCACAGATACGCAGTATTTT,CATSDLDGGSTDTQYF,TRBJ2-3,many,TRBV24-1,NA
TGTGCCAGCAGCTCAGACAGTAACGAGCAGTACTTC,CASSSDSNEQYF,TRBJ2-7,large,TRBV7-8,NA
TGTGCCAGCAGCCGTGGGTCTTACGAGCAGTACTTC,CASSRGSYEQYF,TRBJ2-7,many,TRBV28,NA